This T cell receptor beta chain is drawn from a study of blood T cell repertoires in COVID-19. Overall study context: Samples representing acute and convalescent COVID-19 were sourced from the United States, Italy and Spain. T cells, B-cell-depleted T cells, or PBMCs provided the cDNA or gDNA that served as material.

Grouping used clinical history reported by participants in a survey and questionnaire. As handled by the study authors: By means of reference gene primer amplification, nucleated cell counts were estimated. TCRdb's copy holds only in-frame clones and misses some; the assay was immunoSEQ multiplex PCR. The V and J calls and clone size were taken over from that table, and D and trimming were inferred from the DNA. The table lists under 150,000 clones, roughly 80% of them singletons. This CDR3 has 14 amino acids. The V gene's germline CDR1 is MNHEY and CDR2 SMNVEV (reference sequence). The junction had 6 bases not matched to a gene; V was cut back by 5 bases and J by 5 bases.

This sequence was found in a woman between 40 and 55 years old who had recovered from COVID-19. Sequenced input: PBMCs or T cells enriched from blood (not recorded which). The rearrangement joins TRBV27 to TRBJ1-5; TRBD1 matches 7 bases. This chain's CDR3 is CASSESGGYQPQHF. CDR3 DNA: TGTGCCAGCAGTGAATCAGGGGGATATCAGCCCCAGCATTTT.